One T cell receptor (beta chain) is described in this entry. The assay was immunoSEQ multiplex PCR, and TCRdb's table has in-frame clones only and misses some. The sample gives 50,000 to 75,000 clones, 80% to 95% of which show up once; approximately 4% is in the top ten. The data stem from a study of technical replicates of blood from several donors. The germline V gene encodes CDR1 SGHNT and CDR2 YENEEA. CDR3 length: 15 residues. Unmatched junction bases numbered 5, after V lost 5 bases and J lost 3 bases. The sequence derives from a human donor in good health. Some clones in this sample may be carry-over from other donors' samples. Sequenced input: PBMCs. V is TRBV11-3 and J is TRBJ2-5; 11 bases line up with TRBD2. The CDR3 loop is CASSPGLAAEETQYF. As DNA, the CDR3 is TGTGCCAGCAGCCCGGGACTAGCGGCCGAAGAGACCCAGTACTTC.